The table lists the clone carrying this T cell receptor beta chain with a count of one. What it binds is unknown. Germline V CDR1 and CDR2: SGHAT, FQNNGV. Trimming cost V 5 bases and J 4 bases; bases outside gene matches: 5. This CDR3 contains 15 residues. Reverse transcription of extracted RNA yielded cDNA, which provided the sequencing template. Libraries were prepared by immunoSEQ multiplex PCR; TCRdb keeps only in-frame clonotypes and omits some of them. This table has about 160,000 clones, roughly two thirds appearing once. These data originate in a study of CD8+ T cells in alopecia areata. Study findings and constraints: On tofacitinib, scalp clonality and expanded CD8+ clones among top 100 fell significantly. In scalp and blood, many expanded lesional clones persisted during tofacitinib.

Treatment here: oral pan-JAK inhibitor, 5-10 mg twice daily. The sample in question was CD4+ T cells sorted from blood, obtained at week 4, from a patient treated with tofacitinib. V and J are TRBV11-2 and TRBJ2-7; 13 bases are shared with TRBD2. The clonotype was recovered from a human donor with alopecia areata. The CDR3 here is CASSPGTSGEYEQYF. The CDR3 coding sequence is TGTGCCAGCAGCCCCGGGACTAGCGGGGAGTACGAGCAGTACTTC.